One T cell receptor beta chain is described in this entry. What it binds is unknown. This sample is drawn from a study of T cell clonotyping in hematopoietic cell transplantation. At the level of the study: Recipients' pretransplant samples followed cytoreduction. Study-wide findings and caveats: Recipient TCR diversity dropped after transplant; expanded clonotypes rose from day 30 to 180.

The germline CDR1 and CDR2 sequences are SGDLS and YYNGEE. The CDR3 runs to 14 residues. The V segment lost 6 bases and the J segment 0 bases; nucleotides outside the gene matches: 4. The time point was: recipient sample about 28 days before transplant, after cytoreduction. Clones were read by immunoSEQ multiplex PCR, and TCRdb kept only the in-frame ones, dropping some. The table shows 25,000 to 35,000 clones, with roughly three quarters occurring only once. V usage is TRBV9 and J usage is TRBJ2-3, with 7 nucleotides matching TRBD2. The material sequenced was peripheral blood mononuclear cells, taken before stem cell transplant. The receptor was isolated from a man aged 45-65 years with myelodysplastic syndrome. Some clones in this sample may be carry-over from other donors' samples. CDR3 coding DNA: TGTGCCAGCACAGCGGGGTCTAGCACAGATACGCAGTATTTT. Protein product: CASTAGSSTDTQYF.